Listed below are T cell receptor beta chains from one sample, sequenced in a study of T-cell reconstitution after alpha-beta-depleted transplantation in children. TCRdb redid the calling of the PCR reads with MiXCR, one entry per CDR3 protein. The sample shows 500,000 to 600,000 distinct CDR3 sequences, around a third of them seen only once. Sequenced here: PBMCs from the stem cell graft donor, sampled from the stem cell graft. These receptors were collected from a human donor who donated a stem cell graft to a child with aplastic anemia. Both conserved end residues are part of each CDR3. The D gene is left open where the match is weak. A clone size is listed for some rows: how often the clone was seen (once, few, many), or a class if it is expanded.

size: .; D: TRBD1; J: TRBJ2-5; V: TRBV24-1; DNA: TGTGCCACCAGTGACGCGGGACAGGGTGACCAAGAGACCCAGTACTTC; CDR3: CATSDAGQGDQETQYF
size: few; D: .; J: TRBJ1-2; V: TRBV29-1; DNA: TGCAGCGGAATATCAGGGTATGGCTACACCTTC; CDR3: CSGISGYGYTF
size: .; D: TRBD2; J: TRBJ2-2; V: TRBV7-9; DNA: TGTGCCAGCAACGGTGGTAGCGGGAGAGAAACCGGGGAGCTGTTTTTT; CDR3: CASNGGSGRETGELFF
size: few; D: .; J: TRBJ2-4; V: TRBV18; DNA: TGTGCCAGCTCACCCCCATCTTACAGCAGGGAAGCCAAAAACATTCAGTACTTC; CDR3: CASSPPSYSREAKNIQYF
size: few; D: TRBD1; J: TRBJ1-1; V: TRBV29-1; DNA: TGCAGCGCTTCGGGGGTGGCAGGGGGGAACACTGAAGCTTTCTTT; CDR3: CSASGVAGGNTEAFF
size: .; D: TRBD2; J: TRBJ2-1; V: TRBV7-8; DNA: TGTGCCAGCAGCTTCGCAGCGGGAGCTTACAATGAGCAGTTCTTC; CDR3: CASSFAAGAYNEQFF
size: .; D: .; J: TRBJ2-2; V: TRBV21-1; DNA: TGTGCCAGCATGGGGGGAACCGGGGAGCTGTTTTTT; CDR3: CASMGGTGELFF
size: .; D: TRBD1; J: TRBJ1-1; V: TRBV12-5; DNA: TGTGCTAGTGGTTTGTCCCTTCCCCCTGGACAGGGGGTTGCTGAAGCTTTCTTT; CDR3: CASGLSLPPGQGVAEAFF
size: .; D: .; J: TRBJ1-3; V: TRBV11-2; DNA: TGTGCCAGCAGCTTAGATCGGTCATCATGGGGAAACACCATATATTTT; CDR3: CASSLDRSSWGNTIYF
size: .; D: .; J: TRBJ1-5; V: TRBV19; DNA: TGTGCCAGTAGTCAACATTGGGGGGCGAAACAGCCCCAGCATTTT; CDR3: CASSQHWGAKQPQHF
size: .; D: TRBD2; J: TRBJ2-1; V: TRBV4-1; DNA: TGCGCCAGCAGCCAAAGCGGGAGGGCCAGGTACAATGAGCAGTTCTTC; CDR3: CASSQSGRARYNEQFF
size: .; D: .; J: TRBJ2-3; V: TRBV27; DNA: TGTGCCAGCAGGAATGGGCGGGCCCGGGGCGATACGCAGTATTTT; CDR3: CASRNGRARGDTQYF
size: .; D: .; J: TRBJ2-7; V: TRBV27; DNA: TGTGCCAGCAATTTACTGGGACCCAGAGAGACCCACGAGCAGTACTTC; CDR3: CASNLLGPRETHEQYF
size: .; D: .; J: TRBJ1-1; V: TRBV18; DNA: TGTGCCAGCTCACCTCGAGGTACGCAGAACACTGAAGCTTTCTTT; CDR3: CASSPRGTQNTEAFF
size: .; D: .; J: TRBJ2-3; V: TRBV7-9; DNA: TGTGCCAGCAGCTTAGTTGTACTGGGCCCCACAGATACGCAGTATTTT; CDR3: CASSLVVLGPTDTQYF
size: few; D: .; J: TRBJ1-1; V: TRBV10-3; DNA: TGTGCCATCAGTGAACCACTACAGGGAGAGACTGAAGCTTTCTTT; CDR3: CAISEPLQGETEAFF
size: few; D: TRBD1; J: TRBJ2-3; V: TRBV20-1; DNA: TGCAGTGCTCAAGACAGGGTGGATACGCAGTATTTT; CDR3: CSAQDRVDTQYF
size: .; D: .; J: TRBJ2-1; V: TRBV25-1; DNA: TGTGCCAGCAGCGGGGAGCGGAGGGAGGACGGGAATGAGCAGTTCTTC; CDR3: CASSGERREDGNEQFF
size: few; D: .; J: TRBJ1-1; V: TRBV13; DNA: TGTGCCAGCAGCCCTCAGGGTACCTTTAGGAACACTGAAGCTTTCTTT; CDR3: CASSPQGTFRNTEAFF
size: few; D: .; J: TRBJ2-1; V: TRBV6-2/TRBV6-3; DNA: TGTGCCAGCAGTTCCGCCAGGGAAATAACGAATGAGCAGTTCTTC; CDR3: CASSSAREITNEQFF
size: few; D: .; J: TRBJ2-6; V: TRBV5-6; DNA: TGTGCCAGCAGCTTCAAATCTGGGGCCAACGTCCTGACTTTC; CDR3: CASSFKSGANVLTF
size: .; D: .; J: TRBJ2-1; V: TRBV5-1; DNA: TGCGCCAGCAGCTTTGGACAGTACAATGAGCAGTTCTTC; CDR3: CASSFGQYNEQFF
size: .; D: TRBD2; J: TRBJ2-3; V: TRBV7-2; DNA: TGTGCCAGCAGCTTATCGGCGGGGCTAGCGGGAGATACGCAGTATTTT; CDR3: CASSLSAGLAGDTQYF
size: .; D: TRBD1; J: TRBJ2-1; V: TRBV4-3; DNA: TGCGCCAGCAGCCAAACACCGGGACAGGGGGTATCTGAGCAGTTCTTC; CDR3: CASSQTPGQGVSEQFF
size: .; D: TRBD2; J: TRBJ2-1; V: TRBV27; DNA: TGTGCCAGCAGTTTCCTATCCCCGGCGGGAGTTGCCTACAATGAGCAGTTCTTC; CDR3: CASSFLSPAGVAYNEQFF
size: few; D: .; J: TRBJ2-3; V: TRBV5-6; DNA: TGTGCCAGCAGCTTATGGACAGATACGCAGTATTTT; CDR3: CASSLWTDTQYF
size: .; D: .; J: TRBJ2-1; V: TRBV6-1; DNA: TGTGCCAGCAGCCACAGGGCCCCAGGAGGGGTTAGGCAGTTCTTC; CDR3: CASSHRAPGGVRQFF
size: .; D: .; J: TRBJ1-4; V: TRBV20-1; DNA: TGCAGTGCTAGTGAACAACCGGGACTAACTAATGAAAAACTGTTTTTT; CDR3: CSASEQPGLTNEKLFF
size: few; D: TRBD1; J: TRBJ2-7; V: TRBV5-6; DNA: TGTGCCAGCAGCATGCCGGGACAGATACACTACGAGCAGTACTTC; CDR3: CASSMPGQIHYEQYF
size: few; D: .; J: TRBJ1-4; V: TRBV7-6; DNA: TGTGCCAGCAGCTTAAGCTCACTTAATGAAAAACTGTTTTTT; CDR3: CASSLSSLNEKLFF
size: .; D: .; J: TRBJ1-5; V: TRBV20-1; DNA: TGCAGTGCTAGAGATTCGCAGGGGACCAATCAGCCCCAGCATTTT; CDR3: CSARDSQGTNQPQHF
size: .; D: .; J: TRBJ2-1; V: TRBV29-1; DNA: TGCAGCATACGACGGGACTCCAATGAGCAGTTCTTC; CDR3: CSIRRDSNEQFF
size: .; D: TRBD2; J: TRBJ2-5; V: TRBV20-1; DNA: TGCTGTGCTAGAGTATTGGCTAGCGGGAGGAAAACCCAGTACTTC; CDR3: CCARVLASGRKTQYF
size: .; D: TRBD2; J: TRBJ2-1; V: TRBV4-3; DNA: TGCGCCAGCAGCCAAGGGACCCTAGCGGGTGCCTACAATGAGCAGTTCTTC; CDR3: CASSQGTLAGAYNEQFF
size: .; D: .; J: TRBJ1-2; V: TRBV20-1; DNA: TGCAGTGCTAGGGGCGAGAGTCGTGGCTACACCTTC; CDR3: CSARGESRGYTF
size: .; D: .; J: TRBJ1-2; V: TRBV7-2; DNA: TGTGCCAGCAGCTCAACCGAAGGGGGCTACACCTTC; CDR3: CASSSTEGGYTF
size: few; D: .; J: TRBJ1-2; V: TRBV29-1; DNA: TGCAGCGTTGTACGGGGGGTTGGCTATGGCTACACCTTC; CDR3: CSVVRGVGYGYTF
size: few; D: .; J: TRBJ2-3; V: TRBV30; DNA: TGTGCCTGGAGTCTCGTTCTAAGGGCATTCCGACGCCGCACAGATACGCAGTATTTT; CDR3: CAWSLVLRAFRRRTDTQYF
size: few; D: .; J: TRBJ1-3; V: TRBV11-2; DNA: TGTGCCAGCAGGACCAGAGGGTTGCACTCTGGAAACACCATATATTTT; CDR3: CASRTRGLHSGNTIYF
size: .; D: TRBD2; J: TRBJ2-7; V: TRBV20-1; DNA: TGCAGTGCTCGCGGACTAGCGGGCATCTACGAGCAGTACTTC; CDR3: CSARGLAGIYEQYF
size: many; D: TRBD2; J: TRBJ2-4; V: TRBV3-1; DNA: TGTGCCAGCAGCCCGTCTAGCGGGAGGGCCGAAAACATTCAGTACTTC; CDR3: CASSPSSGRAENIQYF
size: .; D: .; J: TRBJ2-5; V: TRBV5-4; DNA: TGTGCCAGCAGGCCGGGGGCGGGAGAGACCCAGTACTTC; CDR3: CASRPGAGETQYF
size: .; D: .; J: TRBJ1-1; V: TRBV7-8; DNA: TGTGCCAGCAGCTCCCGGGGGACGTTCACTGAAGCTTTCTTT; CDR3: CASSSRGTFTEAFF
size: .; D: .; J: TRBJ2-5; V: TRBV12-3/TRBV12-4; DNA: TGTGCCAGCAGTTTAGAGTCGGGGCCGACCCAGTACTTC; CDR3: CASSLESGPTQYF